This T cell receptor beta chain was captured in a study of OX40 agonist ivuxolimab in advanced cancers. Study-level information: Partial response was recorded in three patients: one hepatocellular carcinoma and two cutaneous melanoma cases.

Clones were read by immunoSEQ multiplex PCR, and TCRdb kept only the in-frame ones, dropping some. The data show tens of thousands of clones, 70% to 90% seen once. The CDR3 spans 18 residues. The V gene's germline CDR1 is SEHNR and CDR2 FQNEAQ (reference sequence). Trimming removed 1 base from V and 1 base from J, with 19 bases in between. Regarding the study as a whole: On average, CD8+ T cells had more expanded clones than CD4+. Antigen specificity of clonally expanded peripheral T cells was not established. Partial responders treated at 0.1-3.0 mg/kg exhibited clonal expansion among the lowest measured.

To note about this clone: Its specificity is unknown.

The source is an adult with an advanced solid tumor such as melanoma, head and neck, liver or kidney cancer. The genes are TRBV7-9 and TRBJ2-5, with D perhaps TRBD1 (6 bases). Material: CD4+ or CD8+ T cells sorted from blood, obtained in a trial of the OX40 agonist ivuxolimab. CDR3 sequence (DNA): TGTGCCAGCAGCTTAGACGGCAGGGGCCACCTCCGCCAAGAGACCCAGTACTTC. It translates to CASSLDGRGHLRQETQYF.